This TCR beta chain came from a study of Ad26.COV2.S vaccination and SARS-CoV-2 variants. The germline V gene has CDR1 SEHNR and CDR2 FQNEAQ (reference sequence). The ends lost 5 bases at V and 1 base at J; junction bases unmatched: 11. The CDR3 contains 17 residues. Remarks on this clone: Its specificity is not known.

TCRdb keeps only in-frame clones here, not all; method: immunoSEQ multiplex PCR. The sample contains roughly 180,000 clones, approximately 90% of which appear only once. Study outcomes and limitations: Considerable breadth of spike-specific CD8+ and CD4+ T cell responses has reportedly been documented following vaccination.

The chain links TRBV7-9 to TRBJ2-4, with 7 bases aligning to TRBD1. The source of this sequence is a human donor who had recovered from COVID-19. Sequenced here: peripheral blood, sampled after recovery from COVID-19. The chain's CDR3 is CASSPPQGPGAKNIQYF. Written as DNA, the CDR3 is TGTGCCAGCAGCCCTCCACAGGGGCCAGGGGCCAAAAACATTCAGTACTTC. The full variable domain, with the rest looked up from reference TRBV7-9 and TRBJ2-4, is DTGVSQNPRHKITKRGQNVTFRCDPISEHNRLYWYRQTLGQGPEFLTYFQNEAQLEKSRLLSDRFSAERPKGSFSTLEIQRTEQGDSAMYLCASSPPQGPGAKNIQYFGAGTRLSVL.